This TCR beta chain was recorded in a study of control samples from healthy donors and cancer patients. Here immunoSEQ multiplex PCR was the method, and the copy in TCRdb shows in-frame clones only, minus some. The sample comprises about 120,000 clones, approximately 89% of which are singletons, and roughly 3.2% rests with the top ten. Germline CDR1 SGHNT, CDR2 YYREEE (reference sequence). The CDR3 runs 14 residues. Trimming stripped 4 bases from V and 2 bases from J, with 13 bases between. Source material: blood. The genes are TRBV5-4 and TRBJ2-7, with D tentatively TRBD1 (5 bases). This clonotype originated in a man aged 40-49 years in good health. CDR3 sequence reads: CASSPKGQPYEQYF. The CDR3 coding sequence is TGTGCCAGCAGCCCTAAGGGGCAGCCCTACGAGCAGTACTTC.